This T cell receptor (beta chain) was observed in a study of shared clonotypes between healthy human individuals (dated by TCRdb to 2020 to 2021). Concerning the study at large: The cohort included three men and a couple of women between 18 and 49 years of age. Per donor, three plates each were used for CD4 naive and CD4 memory, two for CD8 naive, and one for CD8 memory. To estimate repertoire size and how much clonotype sharing occurs between individuals, the study deeply sequenced the blood TCR repertoires of several healthy adults. To increase sequencing depth and limit assay-specific biases, TCR repertoire library preparation and sequencing were carried out by different laboratories using diverse techniques. Leukapheresis yielded between about 0.94 and 9.5 billion PBMCs per donor.

The study at large found these results: Even with the large sequencing depth, rarefaction of the sorted-subset datasets indicated that sequencing was incomplete. Pairwise subsampling indicated that sequencing depth was expected to affect the degree of clonotype sharing among donors. Clonotypes shared by all four sorted-subset donors showed higher generation probabilities than non-shared clonotypes. Naive subsets generally had larger estimated clonotype richness than memory subsets did. Approximately 5% of naive CD4, 3% to 4% of naive CD8, about 2.5% of memory CD4, and less than 0.45% of memory CD8 clonotypes were shared across several donors. Sampling was restricted to blood, and TCR repertoires in tissue are likely to differ from TCR repertoires in blood. Because the study included only a small number of donors, the genetic and exposure-history diversity represented was limited.

TCR CDR3 regions were amplified from genomic DNA by multiplex PCR using the deep immunoSEQ assay. Extracted genomic DNA from each cell subset was distributed evenly across all wells of several immunoSEQ 96-well plates, and each plate was treated as a replicate. Each replicate PCR for sorted subsets received roughly 0.2 ug genomic DNA, equal to 30,000 or so T cell genomes. Purified libraries were measured with a Qubit 3.0 fluorometer, size-checked on a Bioanalyzer 2100, and measured again with the KAPA Library Quantification kit. A separate single-read 150-cycle Illumina NextSeq 550 flow cell was used to sequence each immunoSEQ 96-well plate. The source study handled its data this way. Because the immunoSEQ output held only junctional sequences and lacked quality scores, the filtering could not match the filtering applied to full-length reads. Sequences were annotated with PyIR, a Python wrapper for IgBLAST v1.9, using IMGT germline references to assign V/J genes and CDR3. Reads with weak V/J assignments (E-value above 1e-6), missing CDR3, stop codons, out-of-frame junctions, or ambiguous translated residues were removed. V3J clonotypes were defined by identical inferred V gene, J gene, and CDR3 amino acid sequence. Percentage overlap between repertoires was computed as shared unique clonotypes divided by the size of the smaller repertoire. RTK rarefaction, the Chao1 estimator, and Recon v2.1 estimates of unobserved clonotypes were used to assess repertoire richness. Generation probabilities for all TCRbeta clonotypes obtained by the gDNA method from a handful of donors were computed using OLGA. TCRdb re-hosts the immuneACCESS table, in-frame sequences only. Its copies lack some clones; in the studies checked, an unresolved V gene accounts for under half of them, and the cause for the rest is not known. V, J and clone size reflect that table, while D and trimming were determined from the DNA. For this sample there are about 2.5 million clones; 92% appear just once. Approximately 0.4% of the sample comes from the top ten.

Remarks on this clone: Its specific antigen is unknown. Base qualities are missing; no much larger clone stands one base away.

The donors were healthy, HIV-negative adults with no recently reported acute infections or vaccinations. Every donor was a Caucasian adult living in Nashville, Tennessee, USA. CD4+ T cells were enriched by magnetic negative selection, after which naive cells were positively selected on CD45RA and the negative fraction was taken as the memory subset. Blood was collected by leukapheresis, and PBMCs were isolated by Ficoll-Histopaque density gradient centrifugation and then cryopreserved in liquid nitrogen vapor phase. Purity and quantity of every magnetically sorted T cell population were checked by analytical flow cytometry. From each sorted fraction, genomic DNA was isolated and quantified by UV absorbance on a Nanodrop 2000c. The CDR1 and CDR2 encoded by the germline V gene are MDHEN and SYDVKM. The V end loses 7 bases and the J end loses 0 bases, and a stretch of 9 bases separates them. CDR3 length: 13 amino acids, cysteine to phenylalanine. The CDR3 DNA has 39 bases and is translated from base 1.

This chain joins TRBV28 to TRBJ1-1; the D segment cannot be called with confidence. What was sequenced was naive CD4+ T cells from PBMCs. In the paper's terms, the cell subset or site label means: CD45RA+ positively selected. The receptor comes from a man between 18 and 35 years old in good health. Some clones in this sample may be carry-over from other donors' samples. The CDR3 reads as follows: CASKSRVNTEAFF. The nucleotides are TGTGCCAGCAAGTCCCGAGTGAACACTGAAGCTTTCTTT.